One sample yielded the 23 T cell receptor beta chains listed below, sequenced in a study of T cell responses to AZD1222 COVID-19 vaccine. Profiling relied on immunoSEQ multiplex PCR, and the TCRdb table lists in-frame clones only, not all of them. The table shows about 35,000 clones, with 86% occurring only once. The specimen comprised peripheral blood, sampled on day 0 of AZD1222 vaccination. These receptors were obtained from an adult in good health.

There are a few counts of this clone. The chain has TRBV7-9 and TRBJ2-7, with 15 positions matching TRBD2. This CDR3 has 16 amino acids. CDR1 and CDR2 (germline): SEHNR, FQNEAQ (reference sequence). The V segment lost 8 bases and the J segment 2 bases; nucleotides outside the gene matches: 7. In DNA form, the CDR3 reads TGTGCCAGCGGGCCGGGACTAGCGGGAGGAACCTACGAGCAGTACTTC. This encodes CASGPGLAGGTYEQYF.

This sequence joins TRBV28 and TRBJ2-7, with 9 bases fitting TRBD1. This CDR3 has 14 residues. The ends lost 7 bases at V and 5 bases at J; junction bases unmatched: 9. Germline lookup yields CDR1 MDHEN and CDR2 SYDVKM. The CDR3 sequence is CASTSGQGSNEQYF. DNA of the CDR3: TGTGCCAGCACCTCAGGACAGGGGAGTAACGAGCAGTACTTC.

The chain links TRBV11-2 to TRBJ1-1, with D possibly TRBD1 on 5 matching bases. Germline V CDR1 and CDR2: SGHAT, FQNNGV. V lost 1 base, J lost 5 bases, and 11 bases lay in between. The length of the CDR3 is 14 residues. DNA for the CDR3: TGTGCCAGCAGCTTAGTAGGGGTCGGTACTGAAGCTTTCTTT. It specifies CASSLVGVGTEAFF.

The CDR3 is CSVEGPTATEAFF. The CDR3 coding sequence is TGCAGCGTTGAAGGGCCGACGGCAACTGAAGCTTTCTTT. The chain recombines TRBV29-1 with TRBJ1-1, with no clear D. V gave up 1 base and J gave up 5 bases, with 11 bases separating them. Germline lookup yields CDR1 SQVTM and CDR2 ANQGSEA. This CDR3 is built from 13 residues.

The V gene is TRBV5-1, the J gene TRBJ2-3; 10 bases map to TRBD1. The ends lost 1 base at V and 4 bases at J; junction bases unmatched: 6. Germline lookup yields CDR1 SGHRS and CDR2 YFSETQ. CDR3 length equals 16 residues. CDR3 protein: CASSLKGQGLSDTQYF. The CDR3 DNA is TGCGCCAGCAGCTTGAAGGGACAGGGGTTATCAGATACGCAGTATTTT. The full variable domain, its missing parts supplied by reference TRBV5-1 and TRBJ2-3, is KAGVTQTPRYLIKTRGQQVTLSCSPISGHRSVSWYQQTPGQGLQFLFEYFSETQRNKGNFPGRFSGRQFSNSRSEMNVSTLELGDSALYLCASSLKGQGLSDTQYFGPGTRLTVL.

This chain connects TRBV5-6 to TRBJ1-2; maybe TRBD1 (5 bases). The CDR3 is 15 amino acids. In germline, CDR1 is SGHDT, CDR2 YYEEEE. Deletions cut 3 bases from V and 4 bases from J, with 16 bases between. CDR3 DNA: TGTGCCAGCAGCTCCCCCCGCGGCGGGGGCTATGGCTACACCTTC. This gives the protein CASSSPRGGGYGYTF.

The rearrangement joins TRBV6-1 to TRBJ1-3; tentative D call: TRBD1 (6 bases). Trimming took off 4 bases at V and 2 bases at J, with 18 bases between the two ends. This CDR3 has 17 amino acids. Germline V CDR1 and CDR2: MNHNS, SASEGT. CDR3 DNA sequence: TGTGCCAGCAGTGCTTCCACAGGGATACGTACTGGAAACACCATATATTTT. This gives the protein CASSASTGIRTGNTIYF.

The chain joins TRBV2 to TRBJ1-2, with D possibly being TRBD1 (5 bases). Germline V gives CDR1 SNHLY, CDR2 FYNNEI. CDR3 length: 14 residues. V lost 3 bases to trimming and J lost 2 bases, with 10 bases between them. CDR3 coding DNA: TGTGCCAGCAGTGACCGACAGACGAACTATGGCTACACCTTC. It yields the protein CASSDRQTNYGYTF.

V and J are TRBV5-8 and TRBJ1-4; 7 bases align to TRBD1. Trimming cost V 3 bases and J 10 bases; bases outside gene matches: 6. This CDR3 comprises 13 residues. Per germline, CDR1 SGHTS and CDR2 YDEGEE. The CDR3: CASSSRQGGKLFF. The CDR3 DNA reads TGTGCCAGCAGCTCCCGCCAGGGGGGAAAACTGTTTTTT.

V usage is TRBV6-5 and J usage is TRBJ1-1; D possibly corresponds to TRBD1 (5 bases). The CDR3 has 14 residues. The V end lost 6 bases, the J end lost 1 base, and 12 bases lay between the germline ends. CDR1 MNHEY and CDR2 SVGAGI come from the germline V gene. CDR3 sequence reads: CASSPKGRNTEAFF. CDR3 DNA: TGTGCCAGCAGCCCCAAGGGGAGGAACACTGAAGCTTTCTTT.

V is TRBV4-1 and J is TRBJ2-7; D unclear. Per germline, CDR1 MGHRA and CDR2 YSYEKL. The CDR3 sequence is 16 residues long. Trimming left V 0 bases short and J 0 bases short, with 12 bases between. CDR3 bases: TGCGCCAGCAGCCAAGAAGTCCGGGCCTCCTCCTACGAGCAGTACTTC. Protein: CASSQEVRASSYEQYF.

This clone has a single count. The chain couples TRBV7-2 to TRBJ1-5; 7 bases fit TRBD1. After removal of 6 bases from V and 0 bases from J, the junction contained 8 bases not matched to a gene. CDR1 and CDR2 from the germline V gene are SGHTA and FQGNSA. This CDR3 is built from 16 residues. CDR3 sequence: CASSFTGALSNQPQHF. The CDR3 DNA is TGTGCCAGCAGTTTCACAGGGGCACTTAGCAATCAGCCCCAGCATTTT. The full variable domain, with the rest looked up from reference TRBV7-2 and TRBJ1-5, is GAGVSQSPSNKVTEKGKDVELRCDPISGHTALYWYRQSLGQGLEFLIYFQGNSAPDKSGLPSDRFSAERTGGSVSTLTIQRTQQEDSAVYLCASSFTGALSNQPQHFGDGTRLSIL.

CDR3 protein: CASSLLRGQGGQAFF. CDR3 coding DNA: TGTGCCAGCAGCCTCTTACGGGGACAGGGAGGGCAGGCTTTCTTT. The V and J genes are TRBV3-1 (or the pseudogene TRBV3-2) and TRBJ1-1, with 9 nucleotides matching TRBD1. The CDR3 loop spans 15 amino acids. The germline gives CDR1 LGHDT, CDR2 YNNKEL (reference sequence). The V segment lost 4 bases and the J segment 11 bases; nucleotides outside the gene matches: 14.

The CDR3 loop reads CASSSPTSGRTDTQYF. CDR3 bases: TGTGCCAGCAGTTCCCCGACTAGCGGGAGAACAGATACGCAGTATTTT. The J gene is TRBJ2-3, the V gene TRBV6-5; 12 bases align to TRBD2. Unmatched junction bases numbered 5, after V lost 4 bases and J lost 3 bases. Per the germline V gene, CDR1 is MNHEY and CDR2 is SVGAGI. This CDR3 is built from 16 residues.

This chain links TRBV12-2 with TRBJ2-7; the D call of TRBD2 is as the table states it, not checked on the DNA. TRBV12-2 represents a pseudogene. The CDR3 totals 14 residues. The CDR3 is CASRLPSGGDEQYF. DNA for the CDR3: TGTGCAAGTCGCTTACCTAGCGGGGGGGACGAGCAGTACTTC.

The J gene is TRBJ1-6, the V gene TRBV5-6; D gene ambiguous. This CDR3 comprises 14 residues. Germline loops: CDR1 SGHDT, CDR2 YYEEEE. Trimming removed 1 base from V and 10 bases from J, with 12 bases in between. Written as DNA, the CDR3 is TGTGCCAGCAGCTTGATAATCGGCGGGTCACCCCTCCACTTT. This codes for CASSLIIGGSPLHF.

The chain employs TRBV30 and TRBJ1-4; no reliable D call. Trimming left V 4 bases short and J 3 bases short, with 6 bases between. CDR3 length equals 12 residues. The V gene's germline CDR1 is GTSNPN and CDR2 SVGIG (reference sequence). CDR3 region: CAWTGPNEKLFF. The CDR3 coding sequence is TGTGCCTGGACCGGGCCTAATGAAAAACTGTTTTTT.

This clone has just a few counts. The chain uses TRBV28 and TRBJ2-3, with 11 bases aligning to TRBD2. The CDR3 totals 15 residues. With V trimmed by 4 bases and J by 7 bases, 7 bases remained unmatched. Germline CDR1 reads MDHEN; CDR2 reads SYDVKM. CDR3 in amino acids: CASSSLIAGGNTQYF. The CDR3 bases are TGTGCCAGCAGTTCGCTAATAGCGGGAGGGAATACGCAGTATTTT.

CDR3 residues: CASSATAINQPQHF. CDR3 coding DNA: TGTGCCAGCAGTGCAACAGCTATCAATCAGCCCCAGCATTTT. The rearrangement links TRBV2 to TRBJ1-5; D remains unclear. V gave up 4 bases and J gave up 3 bases, with 10 bases separating them. The germline V gene encodes CDR1 SNHLY and CDR2 FYNNEI. The CDR3 contains 14 residues.

The chain carries TRBV27 and TRBJ2-7; no reliable D call. The CDR3 spans 14 residues. Germline CDR1 reads MNHEY; CDR2 reads SMNVEV (reference sequence). Trimming stripped 0 bases from V and 4 bases from J, with 10 bases between. The CDR3: CASSLSRMEYEQYF. The CDR3 region has the DNA TGTGCCAGCAGTTTATCGAGAATGGAATACGAGCAGTACTTC.

This chain links TRBV7-2 with TRBJ2-1, with D perhaps TRBD1 or TRBD2 (5 bases each). V dropped 4 bases and J dropped 3 bases, with 10 bases sitting between them. The CDR3 consists of 14 residues. Germline CDR1 reads SGHTA; CDR2 reads FQGNSA. The DNA of the CDR3 is TGTGCCAGCAGCTCCCGGGACCTCTACAATGAGCAGTTCTTC. Translation: CASSSRDLYNEQFF.

V usage is TRBV5-1 and J usage is TRBJ2-3, with 12 bases identical to TRBD2. Per germline, CDR1 SGHRS and CDR2 YFSETQ. Trimming took 4 bases from V and 5 from J; bases not matched to a gene: 11. This CDR3 has 17 amino acids. The CDR3: CASSMGLAGGPGDTQYF. The CDR3 DNA follows: TGCGCCAGCAGCATGGGGCTAGCGGGAGGGCCGGGAGATACGCAGTATTTT.

The chain joins TRBV11-2 to TRBJ1-2; a weak D match, TRBD1 (6 bases). This CDR3 has 16 amino acids. Germline-derived CDR1 and CDR2 are SGHAT and FQNNGV. Trimming pared 5 bases from V and 6 bases from J, leaving 22 bases between. The CDR3 nucleotides are TGTGCCAGCAGCCAGGGATCCCCGACAGGAAAGGATGGCTACACCTTC. Translated: CASSQGSPTGKDGYTF.